The rows below give T cell receptor beta chains drawn from one sample of a study of blood T cell repertoires in COVID-19. Method: immunoSEQ multiplex PCR; TCRdb's copy keeps in-frame clones and lacks some. The sample shows roughly 38,000 clones, about 90% of them seen only once. Source material: peripheral blood. These receptors came from a woman in her 70s with acute or convalescent COVID-19. CDR3s include the opening cysteine and the closing phenylalanine or tryptophan. The D gene is left open where the match is weak.

TRBJ2-3	.	TRBV3-1/TRBV3-2	CASSQGDRATSGGPSTDTQYF
TRBJ2-5	.	TRBV7-9	CASSSQIQETQYF
TRBJ1-1	.	TRBV10-3	CAIGEGRDTEAFF
TRBJ2-2	TRBD1	TRBV10-1	CASSESGGFNTGELFF
TRBJ1-2	.	TRBV5-1	CASSLEGLWSYGYTF
TRBJ2-1	.	TRBV7-9	CASSPRGGNEQFF
TRBJ1-2	.	TRBV7-2	CASSLASGYGYTF
TRBJ2-4	.	TRBV11-3	CASSLGQGTLAKNIQYF
TRBJ2-2	TRBD2	TRBV6-2/TRBV6-3	CASSYWGLADFTGELFF
TRBJ1-1	.	TRBV3-1/TRBV3-2	CASSQEIDRDREMNTEAFF
TRBJ1-3	.	TRBV10-3	CAISEPGLDSGNTIYF
TRBJ2-2	.	TRBV7-3	CASSQVSGTGNTGELFF
TRBJ2-2	.	TRBV9	CASTPDYTGELFF
TRBJ2-2	TRBD1	TRBV10-3	CAIGQGGAGELFF
TRBJ1-2	.	TRBV28	CATEQGSQAHGYTF